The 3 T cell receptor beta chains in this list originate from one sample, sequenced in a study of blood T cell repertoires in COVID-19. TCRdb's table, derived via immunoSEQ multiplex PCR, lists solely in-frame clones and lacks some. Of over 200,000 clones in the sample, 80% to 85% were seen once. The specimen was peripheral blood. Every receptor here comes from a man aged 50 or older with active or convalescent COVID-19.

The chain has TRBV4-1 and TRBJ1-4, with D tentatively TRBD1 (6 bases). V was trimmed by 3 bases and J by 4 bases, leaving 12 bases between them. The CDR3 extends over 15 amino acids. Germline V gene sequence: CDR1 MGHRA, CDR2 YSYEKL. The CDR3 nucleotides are TGCGCCAGCAGCCAGGGGGGGCAGGATAATGAAAAACTGTTTTTT. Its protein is CASSQGGQDNEKLFF.

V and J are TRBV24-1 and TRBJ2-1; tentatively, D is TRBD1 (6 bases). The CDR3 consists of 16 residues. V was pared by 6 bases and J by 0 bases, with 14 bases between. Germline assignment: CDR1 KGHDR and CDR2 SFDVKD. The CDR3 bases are TGTGCCACCAGTATGGGGCAGGACAGCTCCTACAATGAGCAGTTCTTC. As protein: CATSMGQDSSYNEQFF.

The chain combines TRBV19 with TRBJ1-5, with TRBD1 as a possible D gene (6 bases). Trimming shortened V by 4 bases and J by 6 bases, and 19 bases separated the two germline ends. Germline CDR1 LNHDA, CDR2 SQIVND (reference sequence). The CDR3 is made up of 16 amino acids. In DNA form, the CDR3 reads TGTGCCAGTAGTACCGACTTGGCCAGGGGAACTCAGCCCCAGCATTTT. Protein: CASSTDLARGTQPQHF.